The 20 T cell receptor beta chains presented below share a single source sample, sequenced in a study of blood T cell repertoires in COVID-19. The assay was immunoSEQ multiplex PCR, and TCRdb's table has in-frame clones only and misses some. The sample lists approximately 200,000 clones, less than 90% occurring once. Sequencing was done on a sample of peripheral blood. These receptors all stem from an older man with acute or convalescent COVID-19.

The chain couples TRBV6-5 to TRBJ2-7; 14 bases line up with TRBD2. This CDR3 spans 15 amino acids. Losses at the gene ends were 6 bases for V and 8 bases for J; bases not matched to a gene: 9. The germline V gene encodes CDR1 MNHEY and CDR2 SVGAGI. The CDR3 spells CASSGTGTSGRKQYF. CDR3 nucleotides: TGTGCCAGCAGCGGAACCGGGACTAGCGGGAGAAAGCAGTACTTC.

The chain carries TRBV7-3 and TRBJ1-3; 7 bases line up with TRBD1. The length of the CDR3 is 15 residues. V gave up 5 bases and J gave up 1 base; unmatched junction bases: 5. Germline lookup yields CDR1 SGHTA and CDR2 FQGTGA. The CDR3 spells CASSPGTESGNTIYF. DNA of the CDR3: TGTGCCAGCAGCCCCGGGACAGAGTCTGGAAACACCATATATTTT.

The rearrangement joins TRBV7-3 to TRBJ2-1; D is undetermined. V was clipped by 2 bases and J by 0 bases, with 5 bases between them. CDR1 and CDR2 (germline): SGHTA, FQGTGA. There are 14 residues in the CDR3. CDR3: CASSLGHSYNEQFF. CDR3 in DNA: TGTGCCAGCAGCTTAGGGCACTCCTACAATGAGCAGTTCTTC. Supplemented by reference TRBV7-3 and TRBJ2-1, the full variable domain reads GAGVSQTPSNKVTEKGKYVELRCDPISGHTALYWYRQSLGQGPEFLIYFQGTGAADDSGLPNDRFFAVRPEGSVSTLKIQRTERGDSAVYLCASSLGHSYNEQFFGPGTRLTVL.

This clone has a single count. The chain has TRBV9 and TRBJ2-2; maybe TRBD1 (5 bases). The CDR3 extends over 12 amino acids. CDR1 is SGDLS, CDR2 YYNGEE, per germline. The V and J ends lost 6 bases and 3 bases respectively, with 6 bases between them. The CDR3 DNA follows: TGTGCCAGCACCAGGGACACCGGGGAGCTGTTTTTT. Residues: CASTRDTGELFF. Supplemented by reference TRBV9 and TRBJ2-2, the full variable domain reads DSGVTQTPKHLITATGQRVTLRCSPRSGDLSVYWYQQSLDQGLQFLIQYYNGEERAKGNILERFSAQQFPDLHSELNLSSLELGDSALYFCASTRDTGELFFGEGSRLTVL.

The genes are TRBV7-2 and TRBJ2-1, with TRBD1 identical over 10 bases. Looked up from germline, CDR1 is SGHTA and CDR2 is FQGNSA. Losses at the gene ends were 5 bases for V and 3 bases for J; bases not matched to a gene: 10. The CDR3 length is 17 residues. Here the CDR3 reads CASSERGGQGNYNEQFF. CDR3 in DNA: TGTGCCAGCAGCGAAAGAGGGGGACAGGGGAACTACAATGAGCAGTTCTTC.

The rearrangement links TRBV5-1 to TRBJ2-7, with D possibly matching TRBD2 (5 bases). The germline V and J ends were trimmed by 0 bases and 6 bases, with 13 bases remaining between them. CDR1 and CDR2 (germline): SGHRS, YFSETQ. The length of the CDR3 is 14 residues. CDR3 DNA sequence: TGCGCCAGCAGCTTGGAGCCCGGGGTAGGCGAGCAGTACTTC. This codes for CASSLEPGVGEQYF.

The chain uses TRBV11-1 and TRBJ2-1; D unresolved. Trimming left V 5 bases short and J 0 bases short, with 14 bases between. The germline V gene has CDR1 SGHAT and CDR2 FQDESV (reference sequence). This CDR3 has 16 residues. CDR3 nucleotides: TGTGCCAGCAGCCCTGCCCCCCGGAGCTCCTACAATGAGCAGTTCTTC. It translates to CASSPAPRSSYNEQFF.

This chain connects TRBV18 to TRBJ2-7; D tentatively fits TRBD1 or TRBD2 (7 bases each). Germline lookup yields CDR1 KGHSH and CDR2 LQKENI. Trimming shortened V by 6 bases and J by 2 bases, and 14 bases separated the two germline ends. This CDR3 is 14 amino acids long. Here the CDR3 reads CASSPGGGTYEQYF. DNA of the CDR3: TGTGCCAGCTCCCCAGGGGGAGGGACCTACGAGCAGTACTTC.

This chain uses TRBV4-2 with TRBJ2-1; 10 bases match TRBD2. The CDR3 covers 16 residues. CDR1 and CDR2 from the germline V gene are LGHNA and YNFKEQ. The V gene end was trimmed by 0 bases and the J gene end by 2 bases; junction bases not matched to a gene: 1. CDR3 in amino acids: CASSQDTSGAYNEQFF. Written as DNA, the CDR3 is TGTGCCAGCAGCCAAGATACTAGCGGGGCCTACAATGAGCAGTTCTTC.

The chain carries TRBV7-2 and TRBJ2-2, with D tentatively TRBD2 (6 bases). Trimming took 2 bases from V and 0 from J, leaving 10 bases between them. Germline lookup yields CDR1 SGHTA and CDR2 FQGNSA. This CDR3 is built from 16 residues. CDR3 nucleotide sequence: TGTGCCAGCAGCTTAATGCTAGCGTCGAACACCGGGGAGCTGTTTTTT. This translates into CASSLMLASNTGELFF.

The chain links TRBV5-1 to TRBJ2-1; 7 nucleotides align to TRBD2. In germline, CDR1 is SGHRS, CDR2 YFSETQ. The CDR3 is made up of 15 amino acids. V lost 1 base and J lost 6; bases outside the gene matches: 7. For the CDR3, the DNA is TGCGCCAGCAGCTTGCTTCAGACTAGCATCAATGAGCAGTTCTTC. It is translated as CASSLLQTSINEQFF.

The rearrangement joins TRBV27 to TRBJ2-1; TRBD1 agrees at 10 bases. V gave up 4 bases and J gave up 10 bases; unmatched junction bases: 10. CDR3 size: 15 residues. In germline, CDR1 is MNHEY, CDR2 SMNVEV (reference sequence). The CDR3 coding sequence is TGTGCCAGCAGTTCTCCTGACAGGGGGCGATGGGAGCAGTTCTTC. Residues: CASSSPDRGRWEQFF.

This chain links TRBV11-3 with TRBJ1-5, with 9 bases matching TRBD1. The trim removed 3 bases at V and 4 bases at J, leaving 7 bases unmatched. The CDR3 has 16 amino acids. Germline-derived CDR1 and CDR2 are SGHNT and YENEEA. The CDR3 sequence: CASSLGRDRGNQPQHF. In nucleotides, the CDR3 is TGTGCCAGCAGCTTGGGCCGCGACAGGGGGAATCAGCCCCAGCATTTT.

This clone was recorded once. CDR3 sequence reads: CASSQDRGTGAKETQYF. The CDR3, as DNA: TGCGCCAGCAGCCAAGATCGGGGGACAGGGGCGAAAGAGACCCAGTACTTC. The J gene is TRBJ2-5, the V gene TRBV4-1, with 10 bases aligning to TRBD1. J lost 3 bases, V lost 0 bases, and 7 bases had no gene match. The CDR3 loop spans 17 amino acids. CDR1 is MGHRA and CDR2 is YSYEKL in the germline V gene.

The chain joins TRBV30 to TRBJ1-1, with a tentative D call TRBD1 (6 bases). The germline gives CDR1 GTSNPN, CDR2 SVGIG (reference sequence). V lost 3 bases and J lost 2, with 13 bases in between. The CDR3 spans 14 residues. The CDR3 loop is CAWRQGVQNTEAFF. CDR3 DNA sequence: TGTGCCTGGAGACAGGGCGTCCAAAACACTGAAGCTTTCTTT.

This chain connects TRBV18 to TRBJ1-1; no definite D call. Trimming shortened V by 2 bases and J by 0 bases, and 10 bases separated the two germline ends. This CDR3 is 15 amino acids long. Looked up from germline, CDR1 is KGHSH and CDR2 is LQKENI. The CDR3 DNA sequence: TGTGCCAGCTCACCAATGGGGAGTATGAACACTGAAGCTTTCTTT. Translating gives CASSPMGSMNTEAFF.

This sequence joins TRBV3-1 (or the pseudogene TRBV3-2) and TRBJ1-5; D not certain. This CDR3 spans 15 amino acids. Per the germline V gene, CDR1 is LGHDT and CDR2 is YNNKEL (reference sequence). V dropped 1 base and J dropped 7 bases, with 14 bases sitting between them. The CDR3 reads CASSQGAGQQQPQHF. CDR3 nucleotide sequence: TGTGCCAGCAGCCAAGGGGCAGGTCAGCAACAGCCCCAGCATTTT.

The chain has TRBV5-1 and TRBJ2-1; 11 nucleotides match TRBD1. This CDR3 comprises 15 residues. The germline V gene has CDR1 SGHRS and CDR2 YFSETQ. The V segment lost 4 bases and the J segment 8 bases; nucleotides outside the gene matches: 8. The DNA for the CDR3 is TGCGCCAGCAGCACTGGACAGGGGGCAGTCTATGAGCAGTTCTTC. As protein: CASSTGQGAVYEQFF.

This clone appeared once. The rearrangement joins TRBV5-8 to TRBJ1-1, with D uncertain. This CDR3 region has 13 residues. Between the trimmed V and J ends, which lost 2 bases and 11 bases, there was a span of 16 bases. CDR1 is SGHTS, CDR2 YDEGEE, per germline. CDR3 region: CASSLKTGMRAFF. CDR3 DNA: TGTGCCAGCAGCTTAAAGACGGGGATGAGGGCTTTCTTT.

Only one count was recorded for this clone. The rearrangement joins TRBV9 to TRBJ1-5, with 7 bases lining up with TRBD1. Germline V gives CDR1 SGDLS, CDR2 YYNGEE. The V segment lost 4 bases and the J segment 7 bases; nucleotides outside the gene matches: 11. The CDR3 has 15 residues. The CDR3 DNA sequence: TGTGCCAGCAGCAGAGAAGGGGGCAGTGGGCAGCCCCAGCATTTT. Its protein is CASSREGGSGQPQHF.